The rows below give T cell receptor beta chains drawn from one sample of a study of post-analysis software for immune sequencing data. TCRdb recomputed calls from the PCR reads with MiXCR, one row per CDR3 protein. The sample has 650,000 to 850,000 distinct CDR3 sequences, 53% seen once. The specimen was blood. The receptors stem from a girl aged 5 to 17 with multiple sclerosis. Each CDR3 is given with its conserved first and last residue. Fields, in order: clone size, J gene, D gene, V gene, CDR3 protein, CDR3 DNA. The D gene is left open where the match is weak. Size is omitted from some rows. Given values are once, few, many or a class for expanded clones.

abundance: NA; j_gene: TRBJ2-3; d_gene: NA; v_gene: TRBV5-1; CDR3aa: CASSYSGSITDTQYF; CDR3nt: TGCGCCAGCAGCTACAGTGGGTCGATTACAGATACGCAGTATTTT
abundance: few; j_gene: TRBJ2-3; d_gene: NA; v_gene: TRBV5-1; CDR3aa: CASSLGQGDTQYF; CDR3nt: TGTGCCAGCAGCTTAGGGCAGGGGGATACGCAGTATTTT
abundance: NA; j_gene: TRBJ2-7; d_gene: NA; v_gene: TRBV3-1; CDR3aa: CASRLRAGGEQYF; CDR3nt: TGTGCCAGCAGGTTGCGGGCGGGCGGCGAGCAGTACTTC
abundance: NA; j_gene: TRBJ2-3; d_gene: NA; v_gene: TRBV10-3; CDR3aa: CAITEGQTIKDTQYF; CDR3nt: TGTGCCATCACCGAGGGGCAGACTATCAAGGATACGCAGTATTTT
abundance: NA; j_gene: TRBJ2-1; d_gene: TRBD1; v_gene: TRBV20-1; CDR3aa: CSAIDRGPNNEQFF; CDR3nt: TGCAGTGCCATTGACAGGGGGCCGAACAATGAGCAGTTCTTC
abundance: few; j_gene: TRBJ1-5; d_gene: NA; v_gene: TRBV20-1; CDR3aa: CSAAYMVGSNQPQHF; CDR3nt: TGCAGTGCGGCATACATGGTGGGTAGCAATCAGCCCCAGCATTTT
abundance: NA; j_gene: TRBJ1-1; d_gene: TRBD1; v_gene: TRBV7-8; CDR3aa: CASSVTGAAEAFF; CDR3nt: TGTGCCAGCAGCGTAACAGGGGCGGCTGAAGCTTTCTTT
abundance: few; j_gene: TRBJ1-1; d_gene: NA; v_gene: TRBV6-5; CDR3aa: CASSYSRNTEAFF; CDR3nt: TGTGCCAGCAGTTACTCGAGGAACACTGAAGCTTTCTTT
abundance: few; j_gene: TRBJ2-7; d_gene: NA; v_gene: TRBV29-1; CDR3aa: CSVDRVEGEQYF; CDR3nt: TGCAGCGTAGACAGGGTGGAGGGCGAGCAGTACTTC
abundance: NA; j_gene: TRBJ2-7; d_gene: TRBD2; v_gene: TRBV5-1; CDR3aa: CASSTASGSSYEQYF; CDR3nt: TGCGCCAGCAGCACCGCTAGCGGGAGCTCCTACGAGCAGTACTTC
abundance: NA; j_gene: TRBJ2-7; d_gene: TRBD2; v_gene: TRBV20-1; CDR3aa: CSATSGRATYEQYF; CDR3nt: TGCAGTGCTACGAGCGGGAGGGCCACCTACGAGCAGTACTTC
abundance: NA; j_gene: TRBJ1-2; d_gene: TRBD1; v_gene: TRBV29-1; CDR3aa: CSVLGAGGATYGYTF; CDR3nt: TGCAGCGTTCTTGGGGCAGGGGGCGCCACCTATGGCTACACCTTC
abundance: few; j_gene: TRBJ1-5; d_gene: NA; v_gene: TRBV24-1; CDR3aa: CATWISRDSSNQPQHF; CDR3nt: TGTGCCACCTGGATCTCCAGGGATTCGAGCAATCAGCCCCAGCATTTT
abundance: NA; j_gene: TRBJ2-3; d_gene: NA; v_gene: TRBV5-1; CDR3aa: CASSKGYTDTQYF; CDR3nt: TGCGCCAGCTCCAAGGGGTACACAGATACGCAGTATTTT
abundance: few; j_gene: TRBJ2-7; d_gene: NA; v_gene: TRBV7-8; CDR3aa: CASSWRNIGAYEQYF; CDR3nt: TGTGCCAGCAGCTGGAGAAACATAGGGGCCTACGAGCAGTACTTC
abundance: NA; j_gene: TRBJ2-1; d_gene: TRBD2; v_gene: TRBV5-1; CDR3aa: CASSWTSENEQFF; CDR3nt: TGCGCCAGCAGCTGGACTAGCGAGAATGAGCAGTTCTTC
abundance: NA; j_gene: TRBJ2-3; d_gene: NA; v_gene: TRBV7-9; CDR3aa: CASSLTGWAQYF; CDR3nt: TGTGCCAGCAGCTTAACGGGTTGGGCGCAGTATTTT
abundance: NA; j_gene: TRBJ2-5; d_gene: NA; v_gene: TRBV29-1; CDR3aa: CSVEDRTETQYF; CDR3nt: TGCAGCGTTGAAGATCGAACTGAGACCCAGTACTTC
abundance: NA; j_gene: TRBJ1-6; d_gene: NA; v_gene: TRBV12-3/TRBV12-4; CDR3aa: CASTLQGPLHF; CDR3nt: TGTGCCAGCACCCTTCAGGGACCCCTCCACTTT
abundance: NA; j_gene: TRBJ1-1; d_gene: TRBD1; v_gene: TRBV5-1; CDR3aa: CASSPGTARTEAFF; CDR3nt: TGCGCCAGCAGCCCCGGGACAGCTCGCACTGAAGCTTTCTTT
abundance: NA; j_gene: TRBJ2-5; d_gene: TRBD2; v_gene: TRBV12-3/TRBV12-4; CDR3aa: CASSFWLAGTQETQYF; CDR3nt: TGTGCCAGCAGTTTTTGGCTAGCGGGGACGCAAGAGACCCAGTACTTC
abundance: NA; j_gene: TRBJ2-1; d_gene: TRBD2; v_gene: TRBV7-6; CDR3aa: CASSLPPGLAGSSYNEQFF; CDR3nt: TGTGCCAGCAGCTTACCCCCTGGACTAGCGGGGAGCTCCTACAATGAGCAGTTCTTC
abundance: NA; j_gene: TRBJ2-1; d_gene: TRBD1; v_gene: TRBV7-6; CDR3aa: CASSLVSQGDEQFF; CDR3nt: TGTGCCAGCAGCTTAGTATCCCAGGGGGATGAGCAGTTCTTC
abundance: few; j_gene: TRBJ2-7; d_gene: NA; v_gene: TRBV29-1; CDR3aa: CSVGPSLGLYEQYF; CDR3nt: TGCAGCGTTGGTCCCTCACTAGGACTATACGAGCAGTACTTC
abundance: NA; j_gene: TRBJ2-5; d_gene: TRBD2; v_gene: TRBV5-1; CDR3aa: CASSSPVGGEETQYF; CDR3nt: TGCGCCAGCAGCTCCCCTGTTGGGGGGGAAGAGACCCAGTACTTC
abundance: few; j_gene: TRBJ2-1; d_gene: TRBD2; v_gene: TRBV28; CDR3aa: CASSSPSGSSYNEQFF; CDR3nt: TGTGCCAGCAGTTCTCCTAGCGGGAGCTCCTACAATGAGCAGTTCTTC
abundance: NA; j_gene: TRBJ2-7; d_gene: TRBD2; v_gene: TRBV6-2/TRBV6-3; CDR3aa: CASSYSQASGAEQYF; CDR3nt: TGTGCCAGCAGTTACTCCCAGGCTAGCGGGGCCGAGCAGTACTTC
abundance: NA; j_gene: TRBJ2-1; d_gene: NA; v_gene: TRBV3-1; CDR3aa: CVSSQWGYNEQFF; CDR3nt: TGTGTCAGCAGCCAATGGGGCTACAATGAGCAGTTCTTC
abundance: NA; j_gene: TRBJ2-7; d_gene: NA; v_gene: TRBV27; CDR3aa: CASMGYTSHEQYF; CDR3nt: TGTGCCAGCATGGGATATACCTCCCACGAGCAGTACTTC
abundance: NA; j_gene: TRBJ2-5; d_gene: TRBD1; v_gene: TRBV29-1; CDR3aa: CSVVINRGPQETQYF; CDR3nt: TGCAGCGTTGTGATCAACAGGGGTCCTCAAGAGACCCAGTACTTC
abundance: few; j_gene: TRBJ2-2; d_gene: NA; v_gene: TRBV20-1; CDR3aa: CSARVRGIRTGELFF; CDR3nt: TGCAGTGCTAGAGTAAGGGGGATCAGGACCGGGGAGCTGTTTTTT
abundance: NA; j_gene: TRBJ1-2; d_gene: TRBD1; v_gene: TRBV12-5; CDR3aa: CASGPDPGTGVGYTF; CDR3nt: TGTGCTAGTGGTCCTGACCCAGGGACAGGGGTCGGCTACACCTTC
abundance: NA; j_gene: TRBJ2-5; d_gene: TRBD2; v_gene: TRBV5-1; CDR3aa: CASSLAGGRLKETQYF; CDR3nt: TGCGCCAGCAGCCTGGCCGGCGGGAGGCTTAAAGAGACCCAGTACTTC
abundance: few; j_gene: TRBJ1-2; d_gene: NA; v_gene: TRBV5-1; CDR3aa: CASSFSGTYGYTF; CDR3nt: TGCGCCAGCAGCTTTTCAGGGACCTATGGCTACACCTTC
abundance: few; j_gene: TRBJ2-7; d_gene: NA; v_gene: TRBV10-3; CDR3aa: CAISEVGNRQGWFYRQYF; CDR3nt: TGTGCCATCAGTGAGGTCGGGAACAGGCAAGGGTGGTTTTACAGGCAGTACTTC
abundance: NA; j_gene: TRBJ2-5; d_gene: NA; v_gene: TRBV4-1; CDR3aa: CASSQDAGETQYF; CDR3nt: TGCGCCAGCAGCCAAGATGCTGGGGAGACCCAGTACTTC
abundance: few; j_gene: TRBJ2-5; d_gene: TRBD1; v_gene: TRBV2; CDR3aa: CASRGQQETQYF; CDR3nt: TGTGCCAGCAGGGGACAGCAAGAGACCCAGTACTTC
abundance: NA; j_gene: TRBJ2-7; d_gene: TRBD2; v_gene: TRBV20-1; CDR3aa: CSAGAPGLGPYEQYF; CDR3nt: TGCAGTGCTGGAGCCCCGGGACTAGGGCCCTACGAGCAGTACTTC
abundance: NA; j_gene: TRBJ2-6; d_gene: NA; v_gene: TRBV3-1; CDR3aa: CASSQDRRSSGANVLTF; CDR3nt: TGTGCCAGCAGCCAAGATCGGAGAAGCTCTGGGGCCAACGTCCTGACTTTC
abundance: NA; j_gene: TRBJ2-7; d_gene: NA; v_gene: TRBV7-6; CDR3aa: CASSGILGLREQYF; CDR3nt: TGTGCCAGCAGCGGAATCCTGGGTTTGCGCGAGCAGTACTTC
abundance: NA; j_gene: TRBJ2-3; d_gene: NA; v_gene: TRBV7-9; CDR3aa: CASSLPSNWADTQYF; CDR3nt: TGTGCCAGCAGCTTACCCTCAAATTGGGCAGATACGCAGTATTTT
abundance: NA; j_gene: TRBJ2-6; d_gene: NA; v_gene: TRBV20-1; CDR3aa: CSASPGASGANVLTF; CDR3nt: TGCAGTGCTTCCCCCGGGGCGTCCGGGGCCAACGTCCTGACTTTC
abundance: NA; j_gene: TRBJ1-6; d_gene: NA; v_gene: TRBV25-1; CDR3aa: CASSEGVSPLHF; CDR3nt: TGTGCCAGCAGTGAAGGGGTCTCACCCCTCCACTTT
abundance: few; j_gene: TRBJ1-2; d_gene: NA; v_gene: TRBV12-3/TRBV12-4; CDR3aa: CASRVTLGGGYTF; CDR3nt: TGTGCCAGCAGAGTGACCCTGGGAGGTGGCTATACCTTC
abundance: once; j_gene: TRBJ2-1; d_gene: NA; v_gene: TRBV24-1; CDR3aa: CATSDRPGTASNEQFF; CDR3nt: TGTGCCACCAGTGACCGACCCGGGACCGCCTCCAATGAGCAGTTCTTC
abundance: NA; j_gene: TRBJ2-2; d_gene: NA; v_gene: TRBV5-1; CDR3aa: CASILGTTGELFF; CDR3nt: TGCGCCAGCATCCTTGGGACAACCGGGGAGCTGTTTTTT
abundance: few; j_gene: TRBJ2-3; d_gene: NA; v_gene: TRBV5-4; CDR3aa: CASSSGPGGRFDTQYF; CDR3nt: TGTGCCAGCAGCTCGGGCCCCGGCGGCAGATTCGATACGCAGTATTTT
abundance: NA; j_gene: TRBJ1-2; d_gene: NA; v_gene: TRBV4-1; CDR3aa: CASSHNNALPNYGYTF; CDR3nt: TGCGCCAGCAGCCACAATAACGCATTACCTAACTATGGCTACACCTTC